This T cell receptor (beta chain) appears in the sequencing data of a study of blood T cell repertoires in COVID-19. At the level of the study: The study drew acute and convalescent COVID-19 samples from the United States, Italy and Spain. From T cells, B-cell-depleted T cells, or PBMCs came the material, which was cDNA or gDNA.

Libraries were prepared by immunoSEQ multiplex PCR; TCRdb keeps only in-frame clonotypes and omits some of them. The sample contains 85,000 or so clones, roughly 96% of which appear only once. V was clipped by 2 bases and J by 5 bases; unmatched bases: 15. Germline V gene data show CDR1 as MNHEY and CDR2 as SMNVEV (reference sequence). The length of the CDR3 is 20 residues. This clonotype originated in a human donor with active COVID-19. The donor label of this sample is uncertain. Sequencing used peripheral blood. The chain is built from TRBV27 and TRBJ2-1; 13 bases are shared with TRBD2. The CDR3 loop reads CASSLVGTGGTSGVNNEQFF. The CDR3 DNA follows: TGTGCCAGCAGTTTAGTAGGGACAGGAGGGACTAGCGGGGTCAACAATGAGCAGTTCTTC.